The entry below gives a single T cell receptor beta chain sequence along with its context. TCRdb's table, derived via immunoSEQ multiplex PCR, lists solely in-frame clones and lacks some. The sample includes around 110,000 clones, 88% of them seen just once. These data are taken from a study of cytomegalovirus exposure and HLA in healthy donors. As for the study in general: The roughly 120 validation repertoires, a later analysis reported, used the same platform as the 666 first-cohort repertoires.

The receptor's source is a young woman in good health and CMV-seropositive. The sample taken for sequencing was PBMCs.

The CDR3 bases are TGTGCCAGCAGCTTGGGTCAGGTTACAATCAATGAGCAGTTCTTC. It translates to CASSLGQVTINEQFF. The chain carries TRBV5-6 and TRBJ2-1; D unresolved. Trimming left V 0 bases short and J 6 bases short, with 13 bases between. This CDR3 region has 15 residues. The germline V gene encodes CDR1 SGHDT and CDR2 YYEEEE.